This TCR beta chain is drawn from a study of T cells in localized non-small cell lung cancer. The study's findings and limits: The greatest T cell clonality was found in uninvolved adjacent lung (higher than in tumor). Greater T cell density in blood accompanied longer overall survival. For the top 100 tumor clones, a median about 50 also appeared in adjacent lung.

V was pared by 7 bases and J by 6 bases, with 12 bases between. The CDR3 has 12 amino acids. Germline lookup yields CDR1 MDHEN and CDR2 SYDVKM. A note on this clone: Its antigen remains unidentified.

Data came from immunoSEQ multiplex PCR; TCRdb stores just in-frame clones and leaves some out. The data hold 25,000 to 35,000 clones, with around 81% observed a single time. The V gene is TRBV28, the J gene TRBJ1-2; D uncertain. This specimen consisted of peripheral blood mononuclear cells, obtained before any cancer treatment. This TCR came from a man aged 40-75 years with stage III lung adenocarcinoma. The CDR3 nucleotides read TGTGCCAGCACTACAAGGGAGAATGGCTACACCTTC. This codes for CASTTRENGYTF.